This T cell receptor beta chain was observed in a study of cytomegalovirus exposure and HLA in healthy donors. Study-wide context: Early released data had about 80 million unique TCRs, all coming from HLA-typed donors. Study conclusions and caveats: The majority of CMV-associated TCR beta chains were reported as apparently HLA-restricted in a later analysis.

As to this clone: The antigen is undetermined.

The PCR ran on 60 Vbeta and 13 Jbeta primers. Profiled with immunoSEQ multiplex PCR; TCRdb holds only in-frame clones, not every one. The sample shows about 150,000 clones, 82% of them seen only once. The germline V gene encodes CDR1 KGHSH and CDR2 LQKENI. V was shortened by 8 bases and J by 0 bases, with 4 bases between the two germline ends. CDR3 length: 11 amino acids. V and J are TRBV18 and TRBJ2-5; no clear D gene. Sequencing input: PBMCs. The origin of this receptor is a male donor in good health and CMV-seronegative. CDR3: CASAYQETQYF. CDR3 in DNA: TGTGCCAGCGCGTACCAAGAGACCCAGTACTTC. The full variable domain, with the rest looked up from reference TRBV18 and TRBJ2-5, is NAGVMQNPRHLVRRRGQEARLRCSPMKGHSHVYWYRQLPEEGLKFMVYLQKENIIDESGMPKERFSAEFPKEGPSILRIQQVVRGDSAAYFCASAYQETQYFGPGTRLLVL.